Listed below are T cell receptor beta chains from one sample, sequenced in a study of blood T cell repertoires in COVID-19. Produced via immunoSEQ multiplex PCR; TCRdb's table is partial and in-frame only. Counted here are around 180,000 clones, around 83% occurring once; the ten biggest clones make up more than 1.5%. The sequencing input was peripheral blood. The receptor set was obtained from a human donor in a cohort sampled during active COVID-19. Each CDR3 is given with its conserved first and last residue. Each record gives: D gene, V gene, J gene, clone size, CDR3 DNA, CDR3 protein. The D gene is left open where the match is weak. Expanded clones are given a class, and other clones once, few, many or no size at all.

.,TRBV29-1,TRBJ1-2,.,TGCAGCGTTGAAGAAGGAGACAGGTATGGCTATGGCTACACCTTC,CSVEEGDRYGYGYTF
TRBD1,TRBV7-3,TRBJ2-1,.,TGTGCCAGCAGCCCAACAGGGGGGAATGAGCAGTTCTTC,CASSPTGGNEQFF
TRBD1,TRBV4-1,TRBJ2-7,.,TGCGCCAGCAGGGTCGTGGGGACAGCCTACGAGCAGTACTTC,CASRVVGTAYEQYF
.,TRBV7-3,TRBJ2-7,.,TGTGCCAGCAGCTCCGGGACGGCGGGAGAGCAGTACTTC,CASSSGTAGEQYF
TRBD1,TRBV5-5,TRBJ2-6,.,TGTGCCAGCAGCTTGTGGTCAGGGGGCTCTGGGGCCAACGTCCTGACTTTC,CASSLWSGGSGANVLTF
.,TRBV7-9,TRBJ1-6,few,TGTGCCAGCAGCCCCAGGGGATCAGGAAATTCACCCCTCCACTTT,CASSPRGSGNSPLHF
.,TRBV18,TRBJ2-7,.,TGTGCCAGCTCCGACGGGTCCTACGAGCAGTACTTC,CASSDGSYEQYF
.,TRBV5-1,TRBJ1-6,.,TGCGCCAGCAGCTTGGAGGGGACATATAATTCACCCCTCCACTTT,CASSLEGTYNSPLHF
.,TRBV9,TRBJ1-3,once,TGTGCCAGCAAGAAAGGGGCCGACTCTGGAAACACCATATATTTT,CASKKGADSGNTIYF
.,TRBV27,TRBJ2-7,few,TGTGCCAGTGGGAGCACAGGGAACGAGCAGTACTTC,CASGSTGNEQYF
.,TRBV27,TRBJ2-1,.,TGTGCCAGCAGTTTGCAGGGGGGTTGGAATGAGCAGTTCTTC,CASSLQGGWNEQFF
.,TRBV6-2/TRBV6-3,TRBJ2-1,.,TGTGCCAGCAGTTACCCGCGGGGGCTATACAATGAGCAGTTCTTC,CASSYPRGLYNEQFF